Shown below are 30 T cell receptor beta chains from a single sample sequenced in a study of beta chain features in type 1 diabetes. Findings of the study overall: Shortening that was moderate but significant affected the TCRB CDR3s of Type 1 diabetes patients in all four CD4+ subsets.

These receptors' targets are unknown. Expressed TCRB transcripts were sequenced after all isolated RNA was converted to cDNA. Sequenced by immunoSEQ multiplex PCR; TCRdb stores in-frame clones only, minus some. The sample yields around 650,000 clones, 9.5% to 15% seen once. Specimen: naive CD4+ T cells from blood. The receptor set was obtained from a man aged 30 to 39 with type 1 diabetes.

V and J are TRBV30 and TRBJ2-3, with 8 bases lining up with TRBD1. CDR3 length: 13 amino acids. Germline V gives CDR1 GTSNPN, CDR2 SVGIG (reference sequence). V shed 8 bases and J 1 base; nucleotides not matched to a gene: 5. CDR3 in DNA: TGTGCCGGCCTGGACAGGGGCACAGATACGCAGTATTTT. It translates to CAGLDRGTDTQYF.

The V gene is TRBV14, the J gene TRBJ2-7; a weak D match, TRBD1 (6 bases). This CDR3 spans 13 amino acids. Germline assignment: CDR1 SGHDN and CDR2 FVKESK. V shed 4 bases and J shed 4 bases, with 11 bases lying between them. The CDR3 region has the DNA TGTGCCAGCAGCCCAACAGGGTTTTACGAGCAGTACTTC. Translation: CASSPTGFYEQYF.

This clone was detected only a few times. The chain uses TRBV7-2 and TRBJ1-2; perhaps TRBD1 as D (6 bases). V gave up 7 bases and J gave up 8 bases, with 17 bases separating them. The CDR3 runs to 13 residues. Per the germline V gene, CDR1 is SGHTA and CDR2 is FQGNSA. As DNA, the CDR3 is TGTGCCAGCACCTTTGCCAGGGGTGACGGCTACACCTTC. This sequence encodes CASTFARGDGYTF. Based on the CDR3 plus reference TRBV7-2 and TRBJ1-2, the full variable domain is GAGVSQSPSNKVTEKGKDVELRCDPISGHTALYWYRQSLGQGLEFLIYFQGNSAPDKSGLPSDRFSAERTGGSVSTLTIQRTQQEDSAVYLCASTFARGDGYTFGSGTRLTVV.

This rearrangement joins TRBV2 to TRBJ2-5, with D hard to call. V shed 3 bases and J shed 2 bases, with 13 bases lying between them. Germline values: CDR1 SNHLY, CDR2 FYNNEI. The CDR3 is 15 amino acids. The CDR3 reads CASSDGLSSQETQYF. The CDR3, as DNA: TGTGCCAGCAGTGATGGTTTAAGTAGTCAAGAGACCCAGTACTTC.

This clone was recorded a few times. At the DNA level, this CDR3 is encoded by other sequences in the same sample as well. The chain joins TRBV5-1 to TRBJ2-1; 9 bases align to TRBD2. The V gene's germline CDR1 is SGHRS and CDR2 YFSETQ. V shed 0 bases, J shed 4 bases, and the junction held 2 bases outside the gene matches. This CDR3 comprises 15 residues. CDR3 nucleotide sequence: TGCGCCAGCAGCTTGGAGCTAGCGGGGTACAATGAGCAGTTCTTC. The encoded protein is CASSLELAGYNEQFF. Full variable domain (remainder filled in from reference TRBV5-1 and TRBJ2-1): KAGVTQTPRYLIKTRGQQVTLSCSPISGHRSVSWYQQTPGQGLQFLFEYFSETQRNKGNFPGRFSGRQFSNSRSEMNVSTLELGDSALYLCASSLELAGYNEQFFGPGTRLTVL.

This clone was recorded a few times. The chain combines TRBV5-1 with TRBJ2-1; 8 nucleotides match TRBD1. The CDR3 contains 14 residues. V gave up 0 bases and J gave up 10 bases; unmatched junction bases: 6. Germline V gene data show CDR1 as SGHRS and CDR2 as YFSETQ. The DNA of the CDR3 is TGCGCCAGCAGCTTGGGACAGGGGTTCTTCGAGCAGTTCTTC. It translates to CASSLGQGFFEQFF.

CDR3 sequence reads: CASSHQKATSWRTDTQYF. CDR3 sequence (DNA): TGTGCCAGCAGCCACCAGAAAGCCACCTCCTGGAGAACAGATACGCAGTATTTT. This chain joins TRBV14 and TRBJ2-3; no clear D. The germline gives CDR1 SGHDN, CDR2 FVKESK. V was pared by 3 bases and J by 3 bases, with 22 bases between. The CDR3 totals 18 residues.

This clone was found a few times. The chain links TRBV9 to TRBJ1-6; 12 positions match TRBD1. Unmatched junction bases numbered 4, after V lost 3 bases and J lost 9 bases. Germline CDR1 SGDLS, CDR2 YYNGEE. This CDR3 is built from 15 residues. CDR3 DNA sequence: TGTGCCAGCAGCGCGCCGGGACAGGGGGCTTCACCCCTCCACTTT. It is translated as CASSAPGQGASPLHF.

The J gene is TRBJ1-2, the V gene TRBV2; D is uncertain. With 8 bases removed from V and 6 bases from J, the gap between germline ends came to 7 bases. The CDR3 totals 10 residues. Germline CDR1 is SNHLY and CDR2 is FYNNEI. CDR3 protein: CASGRNGYTF. The CDR3 DNA follows: TGTGCCAGCGGGAGAAATGGCTACACCTTC. Combining the CDR3 with reference TRBV2 and TRBJ1-2 gives the whole variable domain EPEVTQTPSHQVTQMGQEVILRCVPISNHLYFYWYRQILGQKVEFLVSFYNNEISEKSEIFDDQFSVERPDGSNFTLKIRSTKLEDSAMYFCASGRNGYTFGSGTRLTVV.

The rearrangement joins TRBV7-2 to TRBJ1-6; D is ambiguous. This CDR3 contains 12 residues. V lost 1 base and J lost 10, with 5 bases in between. Germline V gene sequence: CDR1 SGHTA, CDR2 FQGNSA. The CDR3 region is CASSLGLSPLHF. CDR3 DNA: TGTGCCAGCAGCTTAGGGTTATCACCCCTCCACTTT.

The CDR3 sequence: CSVSPGLEQFF. Written as DNA, the CDR3 is TGCAGTGTTTCCCCGGGACTAGAGCAGTTCTTC. This chain connects TRBV20-1 to TRBJ2-1; the match to TRBD2 covers 7 bases. In germline, CDR1 is DFQATT, CDR2 SNEGSKA (reference sequence). The CDR3 contains 11 residues. J was trimmed by 10 bases and V by 7 bases; bases with no gene match: 7.

This clone appeared a few times. The chain has TRBV4-2 and TRBJ2-7; D is ambiguous. V was clipped by 0 bases and J by 0 bases, with 9 bases between them. Germline V gives CDR1 LGHNA, CDR2 YNFKEQ. This CDR3 is built from 15 residues. The CDR3 DNA is TGTGCCAGCAGCCAAGATCACAGTAGCTCCTACGAGCAGTACTTC. Amino acid sequence: CASSQDHSSSYEQYF.

The chain joins TRBV25-1 to TRBJ2-2; tentatively, D is TRBD1 or TRBD2 (5 bases each). The CDR3 is 13 amino acids. Trimming removed 6 bases from V and 5 bases from J, with 10 bases in between. Germline V gives CDR1 MGHDK, CDR2 SYGVNS. The CDR3 here is CASRGVSTGELFF. As DNA, the CDR3 is TGTGCCAGCAGGGGGGTGTCAACCGGGGAGCTGTTTTTT.

This clone was picked up a small number of times. The V gene is TRBV4-2, the J gene TRBJ2-7, with a weak D call TRBD1 (5 bases). Germline assignment: CDR1 LGHNA and CDR2 YNFKEQ. This CDR3 contains 15 residues. V was trimmed by 4 bases and J by 4 bases, leaving 17 bases between them. This chain's CDR3 is CASSPQGAGPYEQYF. The CDR3 DNA follows: TGTGCCAGCAGCCCCCAAGGGGCAGGGCCTTACGAGCAGTACTTC.

This clone was counted only a few times. At one end, the junction sequence differs from germline, possibly due to a read error. The rearrangement links TRBV5-4 to TRBJ1-2, with D possibly matching TRBD1 (5 bases). The CDR3 spans 15 residues. Germline assignment: CDR1 SGHNT and CDR2 YYREEE (reference sequence). In DNA form, the CDR3 reads TGTGCCAGCAGCTTGGACAGAAACCGGGACCAGAACACTTACTTC. This codes for CASSLDRNRDQNTYF.

The chain has TRBV7-8 and TRBJ2-4; the match to TRBD2 covers 12 bases. There are 16 residues in the CDR3. Per the germline V gene, CDR1 is SGHVS and CDR2 is FQNEAQ. The J segment lost 6 bases and the V segment lost 1 base, leaving 4 bases of the junction unmatched. This CDR3 is CASSLGTSGAGNIQYF. CDR3 nucleotides: TGTGCCAGCAGCTTAGGGACTAGCGGGGCTGGAAACATTCAGTACTTC.

In this sample, this clone turned up a few times. This chain connects TRBV7-2 to TRBJ2-3; TRBD1 matches at 10 bases. There are 15 residues in the CDR3. Trimming took 4 bases from V and 4 from J; bases not matched to a gene: 5. CDR1 and CDR2 (germline): SGHTA, FQGNSA. CDR3 nucleotide sequence: TGTGCCAGCAGCTACGCCGGGACAGGGGCAGATACGCAGTATTTT. Residues: CASSYAGTGADTQYF.

This clone was counted a few times. The chain couples TRBV2 to TRBJ1-2; 9 nucleotides align to TRBD1. Looked up from germline, CDR1 is SNHLY and CDR2 is FYNNEI. V shed 3 bases, J shed 7 bases, and the junction held 9 bases outside the gene matches. The CDR3 sequence is 15 residues long. The CDR3 region is CASSEDRGIYSGYTF. CDR3 sequence (DNA): TGTGCCAGCAGTGAGGACAGGGGAATTTATAGTGGCTACACCTTC. Together with reference TRBV2 and TRBJ1-2, the CDR3 gives the full variable domain: EPEVTQTPSHQVTQMGQEVILRCVPISNHLYFYWYRQILGQKVEFLVSFYNNEISEKSEIFDDQFSVERPDGSNFTLKIRSTKLEDSAMYFCASSEDRGIYSGYTFGSGTRLTVV.

The V call is TRBV4-3, the J call TRBJ1-2; the match to TRBD1 covers 10 bases. Germline CDR1 LGHNA, CDR2 YSLEER. The CDR3 extends over 16 amino acids. The J segment lost 0 bases and the V segment lost 3 bases, leaving 4 bases of the junction unmatched. The chain's CDR3 is CASSHVGTGANYGYTF. Written as DNA, the CDR3 is TGCGCCAGCAGCCATGTAGGGACAGGGGCTAACTATGGCTACACCTTC.

A few counts support this clone. V and J are TRBV7-8 and TRBJ1-3, with D unclear. The CDR3 spans 16 residues. The V end lost 1 base, the J end lost 1 base, and 11 bases lay between the germline ends. Germline lookup yields CDR1 SGHVS and CDR2 FQNEAQ. The CDR3 protein is CASSLGGLDSGNTIYF. DNA of the CDR3: TGTGCCAGCAGCTTAGGTGGGCTCGATTCTGGAAACACCATATATTTT.

This clone has only a few counts. This chain joins TRBV9 and TRBJ1-2, with a weak D call TRBD1 (6 bases). V lost 3 bases and J 3 bases, leaving 18 bases between the germline ends. CDR3 length equals 16 residues. Germline loops: CDR1 SGDLS, CDR2 YYNGEE. This chain's CDR3 is CASSGPTGGADYGYTF. DNA of the CDR3: TGTGCCAGCAGCGGACCGACTGGGGGCGCCGACTATGGCTACACCTTC.

This clone was seen a handful of times. The CDR3 protein is CASRRDGHYSYEQYF. The CDR3 DNA reads TGTGCCAGCAGGAGAGACGGACACTACTCCTACGAGCAGTACTTC. This sequence joins TRBV2 and TRBJ2-7; D is perhaps TRBD1 (5 bases). V was pared by 6 bases and J by 0 bases, with 15 bases between. Germline-derived CDR1 and CDR2 are SNHLY and FYNNEI. The CDR3 covers 15 residues.

The DNA for the CDR3 is TGTGCCAGCTCACCGCGGGAGAGGAACACTGAAGCTTTCTTT. Translating gives CASSPRERNTEAFF. J is TRBJ1-1 and V is TRBV18; no clear D. Germline V CDR1 and CDR2: KGHSH, LQKENI. This CDR3 contains 14 residues. Deletions cut 3 bases from V and 1 base from J, with 9 bases between.

J is TRBJ1-1 and V is TRBV6-5; 11 bases agree with TRBD1. V lost 4 bases and J lost 7; bases outside the gene matches: 8. This CDR3 is built from 15 residues. Germline V gene sequence: CDR1 MNHEY, CDR2 SVGAGI. This CDR3 reads CASSLTGQGVVEAFF. CDR3 sequence (DNA): TGTGCCAGCAGTTTGACGGGACAGGGGGTAGTTGAAGCTTTCTTT.

This sequence joins TRBV5-4 and TRBJ2-3; D gene unclear. The germline V gene encodes CDR1 SGHNT and CDR2 YYREEE (reference sequence). CDR3 length: 15 amino acids. The V gene lost 1 base and the J gene lost 0 bases, with 9 bases spanning the gap. The CDR3 coding sequence is TGTGCCAGCAGCTTGTGGACGGCTAGCACAGATACGCAGTATTTT. It specifies CASSLWTASTDTQYF.

The gene calls are TRBV28 and TRBJ2-7; 7 nucleotides align to TRBD1. CDR1 and CDR2 (germline): MDHEN, SYDVKM. This CDR3 is built from 15 residues. V gave up 2 bases and J gave up 5 bases; unmatched junction bases: 9. The CDR3 coding sequence is TGTGCCAGCAGTTTACATGAGGGGGCTACAGACGAGCAGTACTTC. Protein: CASSLHEGATDEQYF. The full variable domain, completed using reference TRBV28 and TRBJ2-7, is DVKVTQSSRYLVKRTGEKVFLECVQDMDHENMFWYRQDPGLGLRLIYFSYDVKMKEKGDIPEGYSVSREKKERFSLILESASTNQTSMYLCASSLHEGATDEQYFGPGTRLTVT.

V and J are TRBV7-2 and TRBJ2-4; D is unresolved. This CDR3 has 14 amino acids. In germline, CDR1 is SGHTA, CDR2 FQGNSA. Between the trimmed V and J ends, which lost 0 bases and 5 bases, there was a span of 8 bases. The CDR3, as DNA: TGTGCCAGCAGCTTAGCCAAAACCCAAAACATTCAGTACTTC. Its protein product is CASSLAKTQNIQYF.

V and J are TRBV2 and TRBJ1-6; D is uncertain. The CDR3 covers 12 residues. From germline, CDR1 is SNHLY and CDR2 FYNNEI. V was pared by 7 bases and J by 7 bases, with 8 bases between. The DNA of the CDR3 is TGTGCCAGCAATGTTGGGAATTCACCCCTCCACTTT. Translating gives CASNVGNSPLHF.

On this clone: Additional DNA sequences in this sample encode the identical CDR3. The chain recombines TRBV5-1 with TRBJ2-1; tentative D call: TRBD2 (6 bases). The CDR3 has 15 residues. CDR1 SGHRS and CDR2 YFSETQ come from the germline V gene. The V end was cut by 0 bases, the J end by 2 bases, with 9 bases between. This CDR3 reads CASSLAGGAYNEQFF. The CDR3, as DNA: TGCGCCAGCAGCTTGGCTGGCGGGGCCTACAATGAGCAGTTCTTC. The full variable domain, its missing parts supplied by reference TRBV5-1 and TRBJ2-1, is KAGVTQTPRYLIKTRGQQVTLSCSPISGHRSVSWYQQTPGQGLQFLFEYFSETQRNKGNFPGRFSGRQFSNSRSEMNVSTLELGDSALYLCASSLAGGAYNEQFFGPGTRLTVL.

This clone has a handful of counts. This chain links TRBV19 with TRBJ1-2; no definite D call. The CDR3 is 13 amino acids. V lost 5 bases and J lost 1, with 8 bases in between. From germline, CDR1 is LNHDA and CDR2 SQIVND (reference sequence). As DNA, the CDR3 is TGTGCCAGTAGTGGTGCTGGTAACTATGGCTACACCTTC. Translation gives CASSGAGNYGYTF. The full variable domain, completed using reference TRBV19 and TRBJ1-2, is DGGITQSPKYLFRKEGQNVTLSCEQNLNHDAMYWYRQDPGQGLRLIYYSQIVNDFQKGDIAEGYSVSREKKESFPLTVTSAQKNPTAFYLCASSGAGNYGYTFGSGTRLTVV.